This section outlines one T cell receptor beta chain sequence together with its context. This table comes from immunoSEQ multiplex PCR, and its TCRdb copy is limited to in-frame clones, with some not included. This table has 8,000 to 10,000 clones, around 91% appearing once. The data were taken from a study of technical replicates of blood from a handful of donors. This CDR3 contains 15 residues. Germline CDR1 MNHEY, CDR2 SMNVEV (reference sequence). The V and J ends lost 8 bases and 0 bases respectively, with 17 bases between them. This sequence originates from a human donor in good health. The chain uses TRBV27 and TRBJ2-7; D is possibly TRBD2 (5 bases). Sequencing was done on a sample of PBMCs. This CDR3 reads CASHFGVGSSYEQYF. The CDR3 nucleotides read TGTGCCAGCCACTTCGGGGTGGGAAGCTCCTACGAGCAGTACTTC.